This T cell receptor (beta chain) emerged from a study of blood T cell repertoires in COVID-19 (dated by TCRdb to 2018 to 2021). Broadly, across the study: The collaborator samples originated in the United States, Italy and Spain and spanned the acute and convalescent phases of COVID-19. The material from the prospective study consisted of cDNA or gDNA derived from T cells, B-cell-depleted T cells, or PBMCs. Deeply sampled blood TCRbeta repertoires from subjects exposed to, actively infected with, or recovered from COVID-19 were included in the dataset. The repertoires were made available in a free public database intended to serve as a resource for research on the immune response to SARS-CoV-2. The samples were drawn from the first 160 participants of the ongoing ImmuneRACE study and from 1,200 or so subjects provided by 6 global collaborators. A de-identified subject ID, COVID-19 status, age in years and sex were almost always included in the sample metadata. Where available, HLA class I and class II types were obtained from metadata supplied by the sample provider rather than from assay-based typing.

Details on this clone: This clone's antigen is unknown. Base qualities are not provided; no much larger clone lies one nucleotide away.

Enrolling through a virtual design, the prospective study's participants ranged in age from roughly 18 to 89 years and lived across 20 to 25 United States geographic areas. To assign participants to cohorts, the prospective study relied on clinical history that participants themselves reported in a screening survey and a study questionnaire. Exposed participants had been in contact with someone with a PCR-confirmed or clinician-diagnosed COVID-19 case within 2 weeks of study entry. In the prospective study, mobile phlebotomists collected whole blood, serum and a nasopharyngeal or oropharyngeal swab from each participant. Additional blood draws and questionnaires over an approximately 2-month period could optionally be provided by prospective study participants. Before DNA extraction, blood samples from the prospective study were shipped at room temperature or frozen. The immunoSEQ Assay, a bias-controlled multiplex PCR, was used to amplify TCRbeta CDR3 regions from genomic DNA. The paper's data handling went like this. Within the assay, amplification of reference gene primers was used to estimate how many nucleated cells each sample contained. To quantify the absolute abundance of each unique TCRbeta CDR3 rearrangement, sequence reads were collapsed and filtered. For each sample, productive Simpson clonality was calculated as the square root of Simpson's diversity index over productive rearrangements. The immuneACCESS repertoire file appears here via TCRdb, limited to in-frame rearrangements. These files lack a portion of the clones; in checked studies, under half of the deficit traces to unresolved V genes, and the cause of the others is not known. V and J calls and clone size are those listed in that table; D and trimming were worked out from the DNA. This sample lists fewer than 250,000 clones; approximately 83% were detected once. Clones ranked in the top ten supply less than 4% of the sample.

Counted from cysteine to phenylalanine, this CDR3 has 16 amino acids. Just the 48-base CDR3 DNA is kept, in frame starting at base 1. CDR1 and CDR2 are read off the germline V gene as ENHRY and SYGVKD. The germline ends are 18 bases apart after V is trimmed by 8 bases and J by 2 bases. Results and caveats for the whole study, not just this receptor: Clinical and demographic metadata were provided uncurated, with the amount varying by source and participant.

The sequenced sample consisted of PBMCs or T cells enriched from blood (not recorded which). This receptor was obtained from a woman between 35 and 50 years old who had been exposed to COVID-19. In this chain, TRBV10-3 is recombined with TRBJ1-4; too little of a D gene remains to name it. The CDR3 reads CAIPEAGGVTNEKLFF. The nucleotides are TGTGCCATCCCGGAGGCAGGCGGGGTGACTAATGAAAAACTGTTTTTT.